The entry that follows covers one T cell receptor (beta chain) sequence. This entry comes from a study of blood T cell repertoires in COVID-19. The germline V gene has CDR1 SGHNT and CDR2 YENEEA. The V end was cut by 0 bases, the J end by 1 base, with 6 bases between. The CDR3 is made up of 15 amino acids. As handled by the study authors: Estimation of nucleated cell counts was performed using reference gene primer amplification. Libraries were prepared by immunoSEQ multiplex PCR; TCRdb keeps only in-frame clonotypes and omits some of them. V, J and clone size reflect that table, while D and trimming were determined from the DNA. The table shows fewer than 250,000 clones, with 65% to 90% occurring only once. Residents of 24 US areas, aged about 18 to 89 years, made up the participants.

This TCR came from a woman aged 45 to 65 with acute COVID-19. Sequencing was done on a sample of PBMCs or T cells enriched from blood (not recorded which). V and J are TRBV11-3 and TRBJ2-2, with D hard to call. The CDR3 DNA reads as TGTGCCAGCAGCTTAGATACGGTGAACACCGGGGAGCTGTTTTTT. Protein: CASSLDTVNTGELFF.